This T cell receptor (beta chain) was identified during a study of regulatory T cells in long-lasting Graves disease. V shed 2 bases and J 13 bases; nucleotides not matched to a gene: 11. Germline V gene sequence: CDR1 LGHDT, CDR2 YNNKEL (reference sequence). The length of the CDR3 is 14 residues. Arm-PCR of CDR3 regions with iRepertoire HTBI primers generated TCR beta libraries. TCRdb ran MiXCR on the multiplex PCR reads and lists one entry per CDR3 protein. The sample has under 500,000 distinct CDR3 sequences, 16% seen once; the top ten hold around 11%. This clonotype was observed many times. The time point: newly diagnosed GD, antithyroid drugs for less than 3 months. Following extraction of RNA from PBMCs, that RNA was used to make the TCR library. This sample was also put to use in a study of T cells in Graves' hyperthyroidism and ophthalmopathy. That source notes: In the first-round RT-PCR of the TCR CDR3, the HTBI primer set was used.

Sequenced material: peripheral blood mononuclear cells (PBMCs), taken at new diagnosis, from a patient treated with antithyroid drugs. The receptor was derived from a woman aged 25 to 45 with Graves disease. The chain uses TRBV3-1 and TRBJ2-1, with TRBD2 matching over 7 bases. The DNA of the CDR3 is TGTGCCAGCAGCCAAAAGGGACTACCAATGAGACAGTTCTTC. Translation gives CASSQKGLPMRQFF.